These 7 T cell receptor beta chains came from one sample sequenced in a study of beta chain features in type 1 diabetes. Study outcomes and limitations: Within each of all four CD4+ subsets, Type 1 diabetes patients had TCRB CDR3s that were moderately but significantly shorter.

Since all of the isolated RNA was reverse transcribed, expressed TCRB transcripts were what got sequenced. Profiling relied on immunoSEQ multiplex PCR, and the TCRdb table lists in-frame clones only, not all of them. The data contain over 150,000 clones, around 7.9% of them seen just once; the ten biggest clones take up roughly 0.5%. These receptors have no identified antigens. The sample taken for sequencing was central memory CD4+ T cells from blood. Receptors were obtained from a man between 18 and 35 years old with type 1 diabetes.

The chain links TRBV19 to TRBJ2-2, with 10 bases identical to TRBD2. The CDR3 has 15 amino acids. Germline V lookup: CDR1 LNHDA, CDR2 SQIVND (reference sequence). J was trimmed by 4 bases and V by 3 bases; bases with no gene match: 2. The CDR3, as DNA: TGTGCCAGTAGTATGGGACTAGCGAGCACCGGGGAGCTGTTTTTT. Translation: CASSMGLASTGELFF.

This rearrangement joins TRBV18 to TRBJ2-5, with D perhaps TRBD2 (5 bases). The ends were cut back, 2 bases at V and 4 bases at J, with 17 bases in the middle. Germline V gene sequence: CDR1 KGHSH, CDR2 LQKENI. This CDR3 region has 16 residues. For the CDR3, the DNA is TGTGCCAGCTCACCAATGGTTGAACTAGTCCGAGAGACCCAGTACTTC. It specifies CASSPMVELVRETQYF. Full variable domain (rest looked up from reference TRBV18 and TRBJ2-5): NAGVMQNPRHLVRRRGQEARLRCSPMKGHSHVYWYRQLPEEGLKFMVYLQKENIIDESGMPKERFSAEFPKEGPSILRIQQVVRGDSAAYFCASSPMVELVRETQYFGPGTRLLVL.

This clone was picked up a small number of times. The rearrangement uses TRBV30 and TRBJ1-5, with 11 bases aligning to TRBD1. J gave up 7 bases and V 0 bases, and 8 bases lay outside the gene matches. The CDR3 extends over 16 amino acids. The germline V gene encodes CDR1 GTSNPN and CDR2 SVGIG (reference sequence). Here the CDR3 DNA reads TGTGCCTGGAGTGTAGGGACAGGGGGTTTTTTGCAGCCCCAGCATTTT. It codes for CAWSVGTGGFLQPQHF.

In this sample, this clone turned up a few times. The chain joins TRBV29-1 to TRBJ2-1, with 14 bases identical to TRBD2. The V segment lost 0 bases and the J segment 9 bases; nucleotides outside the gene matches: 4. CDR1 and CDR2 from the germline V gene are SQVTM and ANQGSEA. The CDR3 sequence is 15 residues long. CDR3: CSVEEWGTSGGEQFF. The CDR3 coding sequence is TGCAGCGTTGAAGAATGGGGGACTAGCGGGGGTGAGCAGTTCTTC.

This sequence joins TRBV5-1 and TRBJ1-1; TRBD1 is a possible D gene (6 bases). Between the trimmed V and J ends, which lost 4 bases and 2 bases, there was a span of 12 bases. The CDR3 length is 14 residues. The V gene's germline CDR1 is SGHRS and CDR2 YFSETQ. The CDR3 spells CASSQGQTNTEAFF. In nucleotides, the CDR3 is TGCGCCAGCAGCCAAGGACAGACTAACACTGAAGCTTTCTTT.

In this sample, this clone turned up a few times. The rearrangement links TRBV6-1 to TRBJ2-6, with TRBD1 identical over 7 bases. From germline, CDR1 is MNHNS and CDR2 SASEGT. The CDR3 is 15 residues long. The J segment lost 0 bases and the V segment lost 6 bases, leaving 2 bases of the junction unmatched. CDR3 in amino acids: CASRTGTSGANVLTF. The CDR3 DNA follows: TGTGCCAGCAGGACAGGGACCTCTGGGGCCAACGTCCTGACTTTC.

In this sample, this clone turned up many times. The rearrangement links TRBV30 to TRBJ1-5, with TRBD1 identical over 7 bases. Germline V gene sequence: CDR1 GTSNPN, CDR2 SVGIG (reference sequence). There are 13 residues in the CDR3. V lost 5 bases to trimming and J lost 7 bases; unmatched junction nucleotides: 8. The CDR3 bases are TGTGCCTGGGCCAGGGGGACGGACCAGCCCCAGCATTTT. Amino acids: CAWARGTDQPQHF. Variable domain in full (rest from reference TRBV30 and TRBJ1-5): SQTIHQWPATLVQPVGSPLSLECTVEGTSNPNLYWYRQAAGRGLQLLFYSVGIGQISSEVPQNLSASRPQDRQFILSSKKLLLSDSGFYLCAWARGTDQPQHFGDGTRLSIL.